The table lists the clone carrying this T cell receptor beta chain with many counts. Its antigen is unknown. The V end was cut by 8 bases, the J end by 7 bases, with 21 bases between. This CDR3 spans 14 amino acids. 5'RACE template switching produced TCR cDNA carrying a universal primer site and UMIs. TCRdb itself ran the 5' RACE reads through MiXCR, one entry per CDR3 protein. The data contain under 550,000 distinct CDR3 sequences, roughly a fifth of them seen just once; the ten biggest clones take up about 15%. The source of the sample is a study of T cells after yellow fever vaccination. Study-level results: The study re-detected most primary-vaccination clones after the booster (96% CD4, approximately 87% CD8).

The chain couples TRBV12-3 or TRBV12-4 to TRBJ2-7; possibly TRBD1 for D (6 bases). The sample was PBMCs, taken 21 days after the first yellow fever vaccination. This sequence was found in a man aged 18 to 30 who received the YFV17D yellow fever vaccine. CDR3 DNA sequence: TGTGCCAGCCGTGCATCAGGGACATGGCAAGAGCAGTACTTC. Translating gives CASRASGTWQEQYF.